These 23 T cell receptor beta chains were all obtained from the same sample, sequenced in a study of Graves' ophthalmopathy and Graves' hyperthyroidism. The sequenced template was RNA, covering the TCR beta CDR3 region. Second-round multiplex PCR followed a first-round RT-PCR using HTBI primers. MiXCR was run by TCRdb on the multiplex PCR reads, yielding one entry per CDR3 protein. The table has roughly 410,000 distinct CDR3 sequences, 15% seen once. Sequenced sample: peripheral blood. The receptors derive from a woman in her late teens or twenties with stable Graves' hyperthyroidism.

In this sample, this clonotype turned up once. This CDR3 reads CASVARGTEAFF. As DNA, the CDR3 is TGTGCCAGCGTCGCGCGGGGCACTGAAGCTTTCTTT. The chain employs TRBV6-2 or TRBV6-3 and TRBJ1-1; D remains ambiguous. The CDR3 contains 12 residues. V gave up 8 bases and J gave up 4 bases, with 11 bases separating them. Germline V gene sequence: CDR1 MNHEY, CDR2 SVGEGT.

Only one count was recorded for this clonotype. The rearrangement joins TRBV7-2 to TRBJ2-7; no clear D. This CDR3 spans 12 amino acids. V shed 5 bases and J shed 6 bases, with 11 bases lying between them. The germline V gene encodes CDR1 SGHTA and CDR2 FQGNSA. The CDR3 loop reads CASSPVDPEQYF. CDR3 bases: TGTGCCAGCAGCCCCGTAGATCCCGAGCAGTACTTC.

This clonotype was recorded many times. The genes are TRBV7-2 and TRBJ2-5, with D perhaps given as TRBD1 or TRBD2 (5 bases each). This CDR3 spans 13 amino acids. Germline V CDR1 and CDR2: SGHTA, FQGNSA. Deletions cut 4 bases from V and 4 bases from J, with 10 bases between. CDR3 coding DNA: TGTGCCAGCAGCTCTACGAGGGGAGAGACCCAGTACTTC. It translates to CASSSTRGETQYF. Drawing the rest from reference TRBV7-2 and TRBJ2-5, the complete variable domain is GAGVSQSPSNKVTEKGKDVELRCDPISGHTALYWYRQSLGQGLEFLIYFQGNSAPDKSGLPSDRFSAERTGGSVSTLTIQRTQQEDSAVYLCASSSTRGETQYFGPGTRLLVL.

This clonotype was picked up many times. The chain is built from TRBV6-5 and TRBJ1-1; 7 positions agree with TRBD1. This CDR3 has 14 residues. Trimming cost V 8 bases and J 4 bases; bases outside gene matches: 10. CDR1 MNHEY and CDR2 SVGAGI come from the germline V gene. The CDR3 DNA follows: TGTGCCAGCGGAATCAGGGGGATTGGCACTGAAGCTTTCTTT. As protein: CASGIRGIGTEAFF.

There are many counts of this clonotype. The genes are TRBV20-1 and TRBJ2-5, with 8 nucleotides matching TRBD1. The CDR3 has 14 residues. Unmatched junction bases numbered 6, after V lost 1 base and J lost 5 bases. CDR1 is DFQATT, CDR2 SNEGSKA, per germline (reference sequence). The CDR3 loop is CSARADRGRETQYF. CDR3 nucleotides: TGCAGTGCTAGAGCAGACAGGGGCAGGGAGACCCAGTACTTC.

This clonotype was seen many times. The gene calls are TRBV6-5 and TRBJ2-7; 7 positions agree with TRBD2. Trimming removed 2 bases from V and 3 bases from J; junction bases left unmatched: 7. The CDR3 has 15 residues. Germline values: CDR1 MNHEY, CDR2 SVGAGI. The DNA for the CDR3 is TGTGCCAGCAGTTACGGGAGGGTCGGGGGCTACGAGCAGTACTTC. The encoded protein is CASSYGRVGGYEQYF.

This clonotype has ten or more counts. The V and J genes are TRBV11-2 and TRBJ2-5; 7 positions match TRBD1. CDR1 is SGHAT, CDR2 FQNNGV, per germline. V was clipped by 2 bases and J by 2 bases; unmatched bases: 5. The CDR3 extends over 15 amino acids. This CDR3 is CASSLQGVSQETQYF. In DNA, the CDR3 is TGTGCCAGCAGCTTACAGGGGGTATCGCAAGAGACCCAGTACTTC. The whole variable domain, filled in from reference TRBV11-2 and TRBJ2-5, reads EAGVAQSPRYKIIEKRQSVAFWCNPISGHATLYWYQQILGQGPKLLIQFQNNGVVDDSQLPKDRFSAERLKGVDSTLKIQPAKLEDSAVYLCASSLQGVSQETQYFGPGTRLLVL.

This clonotype was recorded at least ten times. The chain recombines TRBV24-1 with TRBJ2-7; possibly TRBD2 for D (7 bases). The V gene's germline CDR1 is KGHDR and CDR2 SFDVKD. The CDR3 runs to 14 residues. V was trimmed by 6 bases and J by 5 bases, leaving 16 bases between them. CDR3 coding DNA: TGTGCCACCAGTCGTTCGGGGGGCTTCCACGAGCAGTACTTC. Translating gives CATSRSGGFHEQYF.

This clonotype was observed many times. The chain joins TRBV12-3 or TRBV12-4 to TRBJ2-5, with unresolved D. There are 13 residues in the CDR3. Trimming removed 8 bases from V and 1 base from J, with 11 bases in between. The CDR3 region has the DNA TGTGCCAGCCAGACTGGTCTCCAAGAGACCCAGTACTTC. It is translated as CASQTGLQETQYF.

The chain recombines TRBV11-2 with TRBJ1-2, with 8 bases aligning to TRBD1. V dropped 5 bases and J dropped 11; count of bases not matched to a gene: 10. CDR1 and CDR2 (germline): SGHAT, FQNNGV. The CDR3 loop spans 13 amino acids. In DNA, the CDR3 is TGTGCCAGCAGCCAAATGGACAGGGCCGGTTACACCTTC. As protein: CASSQMDRAGYTF.

In its sample, this clonotype was seen many times. CDR3 coding DNA: TGTGCCAGCAGCTTAACTGAGACCTACGAGCAGTACTTC. This translates into CASSLTETYEQYF. The chain combines TRBV7-2 with TRBJ2-7, with no clear D. This CDR3 is built from 13 residues. Trimming stripped 2 bases from V and 2 bases from J, with 7 bases between. Germline assignment: CDR1 SGHTA and CDR2 FQGNSA.

This clonotype was seen many times. V usage is TRBV6-1 and J usage is TRBJ2-2, with 9 bases matching TRBD2. Unmatched junction bases numbered 9, after V lost 6 bases and J lost 7 bases. The CDR3 consists of 15 residues. Looked up from germline, CDR1 is MNHNS and CDR2 is SASEGT. The CDR3 DNA is TGTGCCAGCAGCCTTCAAGCGGGGGGAAGCGGGGAGCTGTTTTTT. Its translation: CASSLQAGGSGELFF.

The V and J genes are TRBV5-1 and TRBJ2-7; 8 positions match TRBD2. CDR1 and CDR2 (germline): SGHRS, YFSETQ. Trimming cost V 0 bases and J 3 bases; bases outside gene matches: 5. The CDR3 loop spans 15 amino acids. The CDR3 sequence: CASSLVAGSDYEQYF. CDR3 nucleotide sequence: TGCGCCAGCAGCTTGGTAGCGGGATCAGACTACGAGCAGTACTTC.

This clonotype was seen many times. The chain links TRBV12-3 or TRBV12-4 to TRBJ1-2, with D unclear. The CDR3 has 14 residues. Trimming took 6 bases from V and 5 from J, leaving 16 bases between them. The CDR3: CASSPSWGRYGYTF. The CDR3 DNA reads TGTGCCAGCAGCCCGTCCTGGGGTCGATATGGCTACACCTTC.

The chain uses TRBV24-1 and TRBJ2-5; 12 bases align to TRBD2. This CDR3 has 19 amino acids. Germline CDR1 and CDR2: KGHDR and SFDVKD. J gave up 4 bases and V 2 bases, and 13 bases lay outside the gene matches. For the CDR3, the DNA is TGTGCCACCAGTGATTCCGGACTAGCGGGGAGGCCAGGGAGAGAGACCCAGTACTTC. Amino acids: CATSDSGLAGRPGRETQYF.

This clonotype was observed many times. The V call is TRBV6-4, the J call TRBJ2-7, with 8 bases matching TRBD2. This CDR3 is built from 18 residues. CDR1 is MRHNA, CDR2 SNTAGT, per germline. V shed 6 bases and J 3 bases; nucleotides not matched to a gene: 19. The CDR3 DNA reads TGTGCCAGCAGCAACGGGGGCGGGGGGTTGAACTTCTTCTACGAGCAGTACTTC. Its protein is CASSNGGGGLNFFYEQYF.

This clonotype was found many times. The chain couples TRBV29-1 to TRBJ1-1, with D possibly TRBD1 on 6 matching bases. CDR3 length: 15 amino acids. CDR1 SQVTM and CDR2 ANQGSEA come from the germline V gene. V shed 2 bases and J shed 2 bases, with 15 bases lying between them. CDR3 in amino acids: CSVENTRGGNTEAFF. CDR3 sequence (DNA): TGCAGCGTTGAAAATACGAGGGGGGGAAACACTGAAGCTTTCTTT.

This clonotype was observed at least ten times. The chain employs TRBV20-1 and TRBJ1-1; D is unclear. This CDR3 spans 15 amino acids. Trimming removed 4 bases from V and 5 bases from J, with 20 bases in between. Germline V gene lookup returns CDR1 DFQATT and CDR2 SNEGSKA (reference sequence). The CDR3 is CSATRNLQVRTEAFF. DNA for the CDR3: TGCAGTGCTACGCGAAACTTACAAGTACGAACTGAAGCTTTCTTT.

This clonotype was counted between two and nine times. The V gene is TRBV12-3 or TRBV12-4, the J gene TRBJ2-7; D perhaps matches TRBD1 (8 bases). The CDR3 runs to 12 residues. V was clipped by 5 bases and J by 7 bases, with 12 bases between them. Written as DNA, the CDR3 is TGTGCCAGCAGTACAGGGGGAGGGGAGCAGTACTTC. It translates to CASSTGGGEQYF.

This clonotype was observed many times. V is TRBV15 and J is TRBJ2-2; 7 bases map to TRBD1. The CDR3 is 16 residues long. The germline V gene encodes CDR1 LNHNV and CDR2 YYDKDF (reference sequence). Trimming cost V 0 bases and J 0 bases; bases outside gene matches: 1. CDR3 in DNA: TGTGCCACCAGCAGAGAGACAGGGTCGAACACCGGGGAGCTGTTTTTT. It is translated as CATSRETGSNTGELFF.

This clonotype was detected a few times. The chain has TRBV19 and TRBJ2-2, with TRBD2 matching over 7 bases. Unmatched junction bases numbered 5, after V lost 2 bases and J lost 5 bases. The CDR3 has 15 residues. Germline CDR1 LNHDA, CDR2 SQIVND (reference sequence). The CDR3 is CASSIRTSLTGELFF. CDR3 nucleotide sequence: TGTGCCAGTAGTATAAGGACTAGTCTTACCGGGGAGCTGTTTTTT.

V gene TRBV18 combines with J gene TRBJ2-2; tentatively, D is TRBD2 (5 bases). CDR1 and CDR2 (germline): KGHSH, LQKENI. This CDR3 has 15 residues. V lost 5 bases and J 0 bases, leaving 10 bases between the germline ends. The CDR3 nucleotides read TGTGCCAGCTCATCGGCTAGCCCGAACACCGGGGAGCTGTTTTTT. Its translation: CASSSASPNTGELFF.

This clonotype was detected many times. This rearrangement joins TRBV20-1 to TRBJ2-7; TRBD1 agrees at 12 bases. Germline V gives CDR1 DFQATT, CDR2 SNEGSKA (reference sequence). The CDR3 runs 14 residues. J gave up 9 bases and V 8 bases, and 14 bases lay outside the gene matches. In DNA form, the CDR3 reads TGCAGTACAGGGACAGGGGGCGGCTACGAGGTGCAGTACTTC. It is translated as CSTGTGGGYEVQYF.